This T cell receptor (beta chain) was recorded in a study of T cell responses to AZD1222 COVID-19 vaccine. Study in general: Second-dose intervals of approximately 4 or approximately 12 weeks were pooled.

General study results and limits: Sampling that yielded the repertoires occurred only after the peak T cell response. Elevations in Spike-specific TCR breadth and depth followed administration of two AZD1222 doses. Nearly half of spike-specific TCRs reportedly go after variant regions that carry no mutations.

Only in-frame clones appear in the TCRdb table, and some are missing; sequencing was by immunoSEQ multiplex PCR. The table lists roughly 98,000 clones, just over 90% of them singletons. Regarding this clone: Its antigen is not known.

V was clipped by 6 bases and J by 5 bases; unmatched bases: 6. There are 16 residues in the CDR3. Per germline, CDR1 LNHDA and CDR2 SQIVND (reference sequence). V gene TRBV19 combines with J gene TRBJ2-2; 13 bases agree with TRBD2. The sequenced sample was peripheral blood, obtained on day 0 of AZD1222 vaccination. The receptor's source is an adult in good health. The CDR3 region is CASSRRLAGGTGELFF. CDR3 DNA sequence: TGTGCCAGTAGCCGAAGACTAGCGGGAGGTACCGGGGAGCTGTTTTTT.